The 5 T cell receptor beta chains below were found in one sample sequenced in a study of Ad26.COV2.S vaccination and SARS-CoV-2 variants. Treatment given: roughly 20 received Ad26.COV2.S at low or high dose, single or two shots; a few received placebo; per-sample allocation not given. At day 63 after the first vaccine or placebo injection, samples were drawn. Sequenced by immunoSEQ multiplex PCR; TCRdb stores in-frame clones only, minus some. The table has almost 400,000 clones, approximately 89% seen once. Sample: peripheral blood, taken in a trial of Ad26.COV2.S vaccine versus placebo. The receptors stem from a person between 18 and 60 years old who received the Ad26.COV2.S COVID-19 vaccine or a placebo.

This chain joins TRBV9 and TRBJ2-7; tentatively, D is TRBD1 (7 bases). This CDR3 has 13 residues. V dropped 4 bases and J dropped 4 bases, with 12 bases sitting between them. CDR1 and CDR2 (germline): SGDLS, YYNGEE. The CDR3 DNA follows: TGTGCCAGCAGCCGGGACAGCGGGTACGAGCAGTACTTC. Translating it yields CASSRDSGYEQYF.

The J gene is TRBJ1-1, the V gene TRBV21-1. TRBV21-1 is a pseudogene segment. This CDR3 has 14 amino acids. CDR3 amino acids: CASSKPDSNTEAFF. CDR3 bases: TGTGCCAGCAGCAAGCCGGACTCGAACACTGAAGCTTTCTTT.

The table lists this clone with a few counts. The chain is built from TRBV6-1 and TRBJ1-1; no clear D. V lost 0 bases and J lost 11, with 10 bases in between. Germline CDR1 is MNHNS and CDR2 is SASEGT. This CDR3 is built from 12 residues. In DNA form, the CDR3 reads TGTGCCAGCAGTGAAGCAACGCAAAGGGCTTTCTTT. It yields the protein CASSEATQRAFF.

V usage is TRBV5-1 and J usage is TRBJ2-7, with D tentatively TRBD2 (6 bases). CDR3 size: 15 residues. Germline CDR1 is SGHRS and CDR2 is YFSETQ. V gave up 0 bases and J gave up 3 bases, with 13 bases separating them. CDR3 sequence (DNA): TGCGCCAGCAGCTTGGGAGCCGGGACTTACTACGAGCAGTACTTC. As protein: CASSLGAGTYYEQYF.

The chain is built from TRBV28 and TRBJ1-5, with TRBD1 as a possible D gene (5 bases). Germline V gene data show CDR1 as MDHEN and CDR2 as SYDVKM. V lost 2 bases and J lost 4, with 18 bases in between. The CDR3 has 17 residues. The chain's CDR3 is CASSLGIGASPNQPQHF. Written as DNA, the CDR3 is TGTGCCAGCAGTTTAGGAATTGGGGCCTCCCCTAATCAGCCCCAGCATTTT.